Below are 27 T cell receptor beta chains sequenced from a single sample in a study of T cell changes during pregnancy in multiple sclerosis (dated by TCRdb to the late 2010s). Library preparation used the immunoSEQ multiplex PCR assay. This immuneACCESS table, as held by TCRdb, lists in-frame sequences with V and J called but not all clones. Of the missing ones, under half trace to an unresolved V gene in checked studies; the others have no known cause. This sample is represented by more than 15,000 clones; 70% to 90% of them were singletons. Clones ranked in the top ten supply roughly 12% of the sample. The source was CD8+ T cells from peripheral blood mononuclear cells, collected after pregnancy. The receptors stem from a female donor in good health, enrolled as a control in a pregnancy study.

J is TRBJ2-3 and V is TRBV28; the match to TRBD1 covers 10 bases. In germline, CDR1 is MDHEN, CDR2 SYDVKM. The CDR3 has 17 amino acids. Trimming at V came to 6 bases and at J to 3 bases, leaving 12 bases not matched to a gene. The CDR3 nucleotides read TGTGCCAGCAGCCAATCCGGGACAGGGGCGGGGACAGATACGCAGTATTTT. Amino acids: CASSQSGTGAGTDTQYF.

This sequence joins TRBV2 and TRBJ1-1; weak D call: TRBD1 (5 bases). The CDR3 sequence is 10 residues long. The V and J ends lost 6 bases and 11 bases respectively, with 10 bases between them. CDR1 is SNHLY and CDR2 is FYNNEI in the germline V gene. CDR3 region: CASRGNRAFF. CDR3 DNA: TGTGCCAGCAGGGGAAACAGGGCTTTCTTT.

The chain employs TRBV7-3 and TRBJ2-5; 8 bases agree with TRBD1. CDR1 and CDR2 (germline): SGHTA, FQGTGA. V was clipped by 5 bases and J by 2 bases; unmatched bases: 10. This CDR3 contains 16 residues. The CDR3, as DNA: TGTGCCAGCAGCCCAGGGACAGGCGCCCCTCAAGAGACCCAGTACTTC. Its translation is CASSPGTGAPQETQYF.

The chain joins TRBV6-6 to TRBJ1-5; no firm D call. Trimming took off 2 bases at V and 2 bases at J, with 10 bases between the two ends. CDR3 size: 15 residues. From germline, CDR1 is MNHNY and CDR2 SVGAGI (reference sequence). Here the CDR3 reads CASSYATQGNQPQHF. The CDR3 nucleotides read TGTGCCAGCAGTTACGCAACTCAGGGCAATCAGCCCCAGCATTTT.

The chain carries TRBV18 and TRBJ2-5, with D tentatively TRBD2 (6 bases). Per germline, CDR1 KGHSH and CDR2 LQKENI. V lost 6 bases to trimming and J lost 0 bases, with 20 bases between them. The length of the CDR3 is 17 residues. CDR3 nucleotide sequence: TGTGCCAGCTCCCATACGGAGGGACTGGAGTACCAAGAGACCCAGTACTTC. Amino acid sequence: CASSHTEGLEYQETQYF. Full variable domain (missing parts from reference TRBV18 and TRBJ2-5): NAGVMQNPRHLVRRRGQEARLRCSPMKGHSHVYWYRQLPEEGLKFMVYLQKENIIDESGMPKERFSAEFPKEGPSILRIQQVVRGDSAAYFCASSHTEGLEYQETQYFGPGTRLLVL.

By share, this clone ranks as medium-sized (0.01 to 0.1%). The chain uses TRBV21-1 and TRBJ2-5; the D segment call TRBD2 is taken from the table without a DNA check. TRBV21-1 is flagged as a pseudogene. The CDR3 spans 18 residues. The CDR3 region is CASSKWRLAERSRETQYF. In nucleotides, the CDR3 is TGTGCCAGCAGCAAATGGAGACTAGCGGAAAGGAGCCGGGAGACCCAGTACTTC.

The chain combines TRBV5-1 with TRBJ1-5; D perhaps matches TRBD1 (5 bases). V was shortened by 0 bases and J by 3 bases, with 10 bases between the two germline ends. This CDR3 spans 15 amino acids. Germline V CDR1 and CDR2: SGHRS, YFSETQ. The CDR3 DNA is TGCGCCAGCAGCTTGGTTGGGGCCGACAATCAGCCCCAGCATTTT. Amino acids: CASSLVGADNQPQHF. Full variable domain (rest looked up from reference TRBV5-1 and TRBJ1-5): KAGVTQTPRYLIKTRGQQVTLSCSPISGHRSVSWYQQTPGQGLQFLFEYFSETQRNKGNFPGRFSGRQFSNSRSEMNVSTLELGDSALYLCASSLVGADNQPQHFGDGTRLSIL.

This clone was picked up a small number of times. This chain uses TRBV29-1 with TRBJ1-1, with TRBD1 matching 8 bases. The CDR3 totals 13 residues. J gave up 5 bases and V 6 bases, and 8 bases lay outside the gene matches. Germline V gene sequence: CDR1 SQVTM, CDR2 ANQGSEA. The CDR3 is CSVQTGEGTEAFF. Here the CDR3 DNA reads TGCAGCGTACAGACAGGGGAAGGGACTGAAGCTTTCTTT. The whole variable domain, remainder taken from reference TRBV29-1 and TRBJ1-1, is SAVISQKPSRDICQRGTSLTIQCQVDSQVTMMFWYRQQPGQSLTLIATANQGSEATYESGFVIDKFPISRPNLTFSTLTVSNMSPEDSSIYLCSVQTGEGTEAFFGQGTRLTVV.

This clone has more than one count but fewer than ten. The chain combines TRBV6-1 with TRBJ2-5; 10 positions match TRBD2. The CDR3 contains 15 residues. From germline, CDR1 is MNHNS and CDR2 SASEGT. Trimming took 2 bases from V and 5 from J; bases not matched to a gene: 5. The CDR3: CASSELAGEGETQYF. CDR3 DNA sequence: TGTGCCAGCAGTGAACTAGCGGGAGAGGGGGAGACCCAGTACTTC.

This chain joins TRBV19 and TRBJ1-1, with 7 bases aligning to TRBD1. The CDR3 contains 15 residues. V gave up 9 bases and J gave up 1 base; unmatched junction bases: 11. Germline V gene sequence: CDR1 LNHDA, CDR2 SQIVND (reference sequence). The CDR3 DNA follows: TGTGCCAGCAGCTTCGGGACAGCAGCGAACACTGAAGCTTTCTTT. The encoded protein is CASSFGTAANTEAFF.

J is TRBJ2-7 and V is TRBV5-4; 8 bases agree with TRBD2. The CDR3 has 15 residues. The V and J ends lost 4 bases and 0 bases, in that order; junction bases with no gene match: 6. Germline CDR1 SGHNT, CDR2 YYREEE (reference sequence). This CDR3 reads CASSPLAGNSYEQYF. In DNA, the CDR3 is TGTGCCAGCAGCCCATTAGCGGGAAACTCCTACGAGCAGTACTTC.

This clone was recorded only once. The chain has TRBV7-2 and TRBJ2-5; D perhaps matches TRBD2 (6 bases). The CDR3 runs 14 residues. Trimming cost V 5 bases and J 5 bases, with 15 bases left between them. The germline V gene encodes CDR1 SGHTA and CDR2 FQGNSA. Here the CDR3 reads CASSPGGSWETQYF. As DNA, the CDR3 is TGTGCCAGCAGCCCTGGGGGGTCGTGGGAGACCCAGTACTTC.

This clone is classed as medium-sized. This rearrangement joins TRBV6-4 to TRBJ2-2, with 10 positions matching TRBD1. Germline V gene data show CDR1 as MRHNA and CDR2 as SNTAGT. V was pared by 6 bases and J by 3 bases, with 4 bases of the junction left unmatched. The CDR3 has 15 residues. The CDR3 reads CASSSGQGDTGELFF. CDR3 bases: TGTGCCAGCAGCTCAGGACAGGGGGACACCGGGGAGCTGTTTTTT.

V gene TRBV7-9 combines with J gene TRBJ1-1, with a tentative D call TRBD1 (5 bases). V was clipped by 5 bases and J by 0 bases, with 13 bases between them. This CDR3 region has 15 residues. CDR1 and CDR2 from the germline V gene are SEHNR and FQNEAQ (reference sequence). The CDR3 sequence is CASSRDGHMNTEAFF. The DNA of the CDR3 is TGTGCCAGCAGCAGAGACGGACATATGAACACTGAAGCTTTCTTT.

V gene TRBV29-1 combines with J gene TRBJ1-2; D possibly corresponds to TRBD1 (6 bases). V was shortened by 4 bases and J by 6 bases, with 15 bases between the two germline ends. The CDR3 covers 13 residues. CDR1 and CDR2 from the germline V gene are SQVTM and ANQGSEA. The chain's CDR3 is CSVADRQQDGYTF. In DNA, the CDR3 is TGCAGCGTTGCGGACAGACAGCAAGATGGCTACACCTTC.

The V call is TRBV7-9, the J call TRBJ2-3; D not resolved. The V gene lost 1 base and the J gene lost 1 base, with 6 bases spanning the gap. The CDR3 is made up of 14 amino acids. Germline loops: CDR1 SEHNR, CDR2 FQNEAQ (reference sequence). The CDR3 bases are TGTGCCAGCAGCTTAGTTGCAGGCACAGATACGCAGTATTTT. Amino acid sequence: CASSLVAGTDTQYF.

This clone was recorded only once. The genes are TRBV9 and TRBJ2-1; the match to TRBD2 covers 8 bases. V shed 2 bases, J shed 4 bases, and the junction held 8 bases outside the gene matches. CDR3 size: 16 residues. Germline V gene sequence: CDR1 SGDLS, CDR2 YYNGEE. The CDR3 coding sequence is TGTGCCAGCAGCGTGGGTAGCGGGGATTCATACAATGAGCAGTTCTTC. It codes for CASSVGSGDSYNEQFF.

This clone turned up a few times. The V gene is TRBV30, the J gene TRBJ1-1, with D possibly matching TRBD1 (6 bases). The ends were cut back, 1 base at V and 5 bases at J, with 8 bases in the middle. Germline CDR1 reads GTSNPN; CDR2 reads SVGIG (reference sequence). This CDR3 region has 12 residues. DNA for the CDR3: TGTGCCTGGAGTGCCGGGACAACTGAAGCTTTCTTT. This codes for CAWSAGTTEAFF.

CDR3 bases: TGTGCCAGCTTACTCACAGGGGGGGGCACTGAAGCTTTCTTT. Its translation: CASLLTGGGTEAFF. The rearrangement joins TRBV16 to TRBJ1-1; 8 nucleotides agree with TRBD1. The germline gives CDR1 KGHSY, CDR2 FQNENV. Germline trimming cut 8 bases from V and 4 bases from J; bases unmatched to any gene: 9. This CDR3 contains 14 residues.

V usage is TRBV28 and J usage is TRBJ2-1, with 7 bases matching TRBD1. This CDR3 is 15 amino acids long. The V and J ends lost 4 bases and 2 bases, in that order; junction bases with no gene match: 5. CDR1 and CDR2 from the germline V gene are MDHEN and SYDVKM. The CDR3 reads CASSSGTEAYNEQFF. As DNA, the CDR3 is TGTGCCAGCAGTTCCGGGACAGAAGCCTACAATGAGCAGTTCTTC.

The V call is TRBV5-4, the J call TRBJ1-2; D might be TRBD1 (5 bases). Trimming pared 4 bases from V and 0 bases from J, leaving 16 bases between. The CDR3 length is 16 residues. Germline V gene lookup returns CDR1 SGHNT and CDR2 YYREEE (reference sequence). In DNA form, the CDR3 reads TGTGCCAGCAGCCATCCGGCAGGGCGTACTAACTATGGCTACACCTTC. This encodes CASSHPAGRTNYGYTF.

V and J are TRBV2 and TRBJ2-7, with 9 bases that match TRBD1. V trimming: 7 bases; J trimming: 0 bases; junction bases outside the gene matches: 16. CDR3 length: 18 amino acids. Germline CDR1 reads SNHLY; CDR2 reads FYNNEI. The CDR3 is CASKGTGWMVGRSYEQYF. For the CDR3, the DNA is TGTGCCAGCAAAGGGACAGGGTGGATGGTAGGACGCTCCTACGAGCAGTACTTC.

CDR3 nucleotide sequence: TGTGCCAGCAGTGTGGGCAGGGTGGACGAGCAGTACTTC. This translates into CASSVGRVDEQYF. This sequence joins TRBV2 and TRBJ2-7; D is perhaps TRBD1 (5 bases). The germline V and J ends were trimmed by 4 bases and 5 bases, with 12 bases remaining between them. CDR1 is SNHLY and CDR2 is FYNNEI in the germline V gene. The CDR3 has 13 amino acids.

This chain connects TRBV19 to TRBJ2-3, with 7 bases fitting TRBD2. V dropped 1 base and J dropped 4; count of bases not matched to a gene: 8. Germline lookup yields CDR1 LNHDA and CDR2 SQIVND (reference sequence). The CDR3 sequence is 16 residues long. The CDR3 loop is CASSIGGRAFPDTQYF. The CDR3 nucleotides are TGTGCCAGTAGTATAGGTGGGAGGGCCTTTCCAGATACGCAGTATTTT.

V usage is TRBV6-4 and J usage is TRBJ2-1; TRBD1 aligns across 7 bases. The CDR3 sequence is 14 residues long. In germline, CDR1 is MRHNA, CDR2 SNTAGT. With 0 bases clipped from V and 7 bases from J, the junction kept 3 bases outside the gene matches. The CDR3 reads CASSDSTGSNEQFF. The CDR3 DNA sequence: TGTGCCAGCAGTGACTCGACAGGGTCAAATGAGCAGTTCTTC.

The rearrangement uses TRBV7-9 and TRBJ2-7; 8 nucleotides match TRBD1. CDR3 length: 15 amino acids. J lost 2 bases, V lost 6 bases, and 9 bases had no gene match. Germline loops: CDR1 SEHNR, CDR2 FQNEAQ (reference sequence). In nucleotides, the CDR3 is TGTGCCAGCAGGGGGCAGGGGGCGAGGGCCTACGAGCAGTACTTC. Amino acid sequence: CASRGQGARAYEQYF.

V usage is TRBV6-5 and J usage is TRBJ1-1, with D perhaps matching TRBD1 (5 bases). In germline, CDR1 is MNHEY, CDR2 SVGAGI. The V gene lost 2 bases and the J gene lost 12 bases, with 13 bases spanning the gap. The CDR3 has 12 amino acids. The CDR3 reads CASSYVGGRTFF. CDR3 DNA: TGTGCCAGCAGTTACGTCGGGGGGAGGACTTTCTTT.